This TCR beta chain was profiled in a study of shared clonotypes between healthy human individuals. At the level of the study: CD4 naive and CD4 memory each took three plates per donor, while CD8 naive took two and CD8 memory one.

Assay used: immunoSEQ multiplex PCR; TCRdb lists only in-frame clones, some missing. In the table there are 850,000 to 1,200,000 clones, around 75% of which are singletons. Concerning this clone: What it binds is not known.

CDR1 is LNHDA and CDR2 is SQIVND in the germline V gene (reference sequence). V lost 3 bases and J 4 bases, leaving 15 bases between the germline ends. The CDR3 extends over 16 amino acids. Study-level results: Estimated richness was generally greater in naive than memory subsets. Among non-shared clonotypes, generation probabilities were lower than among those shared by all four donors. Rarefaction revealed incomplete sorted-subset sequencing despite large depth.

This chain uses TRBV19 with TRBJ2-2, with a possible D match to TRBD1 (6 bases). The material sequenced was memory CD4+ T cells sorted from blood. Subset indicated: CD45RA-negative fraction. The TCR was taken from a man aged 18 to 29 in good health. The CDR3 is CASSIGNRVFTGELFF. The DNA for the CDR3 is TGTGCCAGTAGTATTGGGAACAGGGTCTTCACCGGGGAGCTGTTTTTT.